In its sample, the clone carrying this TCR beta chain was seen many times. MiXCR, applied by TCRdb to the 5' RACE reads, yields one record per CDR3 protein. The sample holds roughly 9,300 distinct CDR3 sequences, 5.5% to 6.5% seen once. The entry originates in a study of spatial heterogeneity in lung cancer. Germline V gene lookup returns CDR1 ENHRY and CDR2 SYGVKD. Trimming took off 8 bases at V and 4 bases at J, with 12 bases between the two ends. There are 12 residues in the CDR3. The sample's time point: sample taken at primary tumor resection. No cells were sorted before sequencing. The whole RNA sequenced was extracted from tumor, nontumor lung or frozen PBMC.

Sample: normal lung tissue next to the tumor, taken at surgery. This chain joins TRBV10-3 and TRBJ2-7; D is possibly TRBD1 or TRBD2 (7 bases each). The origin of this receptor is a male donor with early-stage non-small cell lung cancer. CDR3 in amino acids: CAIGQGGYEQYF. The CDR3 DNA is TGTGCCATCGGTCAGGGGGGGTACGAGCAGTACTTC.